Shown below are 26 T cell receptor beta chains from a single sample sequenced in a study of CD8 T cells in ankylosing spondylitis. MiXCR, run by TCRdb on the 5' RACE reads, gives a single entry per CDR3 protein. The table shows roughly 180,000 distinct CDR3 sequences, with more than 10% occurring only once. The sequenced sample consisted of blood, either unsorted or a sorted T cell fraction (not recorded which). The origin of the receptors is a male donor with ankylosing spondylitis or in good health (not recorded which).

CDR3 protein: CSALTGQGTYEQYF. For the CDR3, the DNA is TGCAGTGCGCTCACGGGTCAGGGTACTTACGAGCAGTACTTC. V is TRBV20-1 and J is TRBJ2-7; D is possibly TRBD1 (5 bases). Deletions cut 6 bases from V and 4 bases from J, with 19 bases between. CDR1 and CDR2 (germline): DFQATT, SNEGSKA (reference sequence). The CDR3 consists of 14 residues.

This chain uses TRBV12-5 with TRBJ2-5; 10 bases map to TRBD1. The CDR3 is made up of 15 amino acids. Germline V gene data show CDR1 as LGHNT and CDR2 as FRNRAP. Losses at the gene ends were 3 bases for V and 4 bases for J; bases not matched to a gene: 5. The CDR3 DNA is TGTGCTAGTGGTTTCCGGGACAGGGGAGCAGAGACCCAGTACTTC. Its protein product is CASGFRDRGAETQYF.

The table lists this clonotype with many counts. The gene calls are TRBV29-1 and TRBJ2-1, with D possibly being TRBD1 (5 bases). The CDR3 extends over 11 amino acids. CDR1 is SQVTM, CDR2 ANQGSEA, per germline. Trimming took off 4 bases at V and 10 bases at J, with 11 bases between the two ends. CDR3 coding DNA: TGCAGCGTTGTAAAGGACACAGAGCAGTTCTTC. It is translated as CSVVKDTEQFF.

There are a few counts of this clonotype. The rearrangement links TRBV4-1 to TRBJ1-4; 8 nucleotides align to TRBD1. There are 14 residues in the CDR3. Germline CDR1 MGHRA, CDR2 YSYEKL. V lost 0 bases and J lost 10; bases outside the gene matches: 4. The CDR3 reads CASSQETGDRKLFF. As DNA, the CDR3 is TGCGCCAGCAGCCAAGAGACAGGGGATCGAAAACTGTTTTTT.

This clonotype was observed a few times. This chain joins TRBV27 and TRBJ1-4; TRBD1 might be the D (5 bases). Germline V gives CDR1 MNHEY, CDR2 SMNVEV (reference sequence). This CDR3 spans 12 amino acids. Between the trimmed V and J ends, which lost 7 bases and 8 bases, there was a span of 11 bases. The CDR3 bases are TGTGCCAGCAAAGGGGCGTGGGAAAAACTGTTTTTT. Protein product: CASKGAWEKLFF.

The CDR3 protein is CASSPIARTAQGADTQYF. The CDR3 DNA sequence: TGTGCCAGCTCACCGATAGCGAGGACCGCGCAGGGCGCAGATACGCAGTATTTT. V usage is TRBV18 and J usage is TRBJ2-3; possibly TRBD1 or TRBD2 for D (5 bases each). CDR1 is KGHSH, CDR2 LQKENI, per germline. The CDR3 totals 18 residues. Trimming removed 3 bases from V and 4 bases from J, with 23 bases in between.

The CDR3 sequence: CSVGRSGDSYNEQFF. CDR3 DNA sequence: TGCAGCGTTGGACGAAGCGGAGACTCCTACAATGAGCAGTTCTTC. The chain combines TRBV29-1 with TRBJ2-1; D is possibly TRBD2 (5 bases). The CDR3 covers 15 residues. Per the germline V gene, CDR1 is SQVTM and CDR2 is ANQGSEA. The V and J ends lost 4 bases and 0 bases respectively, with 13 bases between them.

This clonotype was detected ten times or more. The gene calls are TRBV4-1 and TRBJ2-7; 9 bases fit TRBD2. Germline CDR1 MGHRA, CDR2 YSYEKL. V dropped 0 bases and J dropped 3; count of bases not matched to a gene: 9. This CDR3 region has 17 residues. CDR3 loop: CASSQDRGQRGVYEQYF. The CDR3 DNA reads as TGCGCCAGCAGCCAAGATAGGGGGCAGCGGGGGGTCTACGAGCAGTACTTC.

This clonotype has a count of ten or more. V and J are TRBV12-3 or TRBV12-4 and TRBJ2-1; perhaps D is TRBD1 or TRBD2 (6 bases each). The V and J ends lost 4 bases and 7 bases respectively, with 17 bases between them. The length of the CDR3 is 15 residues. The CDR3 reads CASSWGPIRENEQFF. The CDR3 nucleotides are TGTGCCAGCAGTTGGGGGCCAATCCGGGAGAATGAGCAGTTCTTC.

This clonotype was recorded a few times. The V and J genes are TRBV7-8 and TRBJ2-7, with TRBD2 identical over 11 bases. Germline trimming cut 5 bases from V and 3 bases from J; bases unmatched to any gene: 12. The germline V gene encodes CDR1 SGHVS and CDR2 FQNEAQ. The CDR3 runs to 17 residues. The CDR3 loop is CASSAYHTSGSFYEQYF. For the CDR3, the DNA is TGTGCCAGCAGCGCCTACCACACTAGCGGGAGCTTCTACGAGCAGTACTTC.

The chain links TRBV29-1 to TRBJ2-3, with TRBD2 as a possible D gene (6 bases). This CDR3 spans 14 amino acids. The V end lost 6 bases, the J end lost 4 bases, and 17 bases lay between the germline ends. Germline CDR1 is SQVTM and CDR2 is ANQGSEA. DNA for the CDR3: TGCAGCGTCCTGACTAGTCCGGATCCAGATACGCAGTATTTT. Translating it yields CSVLTSPDPDTQYF.

This clonotype has a count of ten or more. The rearrangement links TRBV27 to TRBJ1-1, with 7 nucleotides matching TRBD1. Germline V CDR1 and CDR2: MNHEY, SMNVEV (reference sequence). J was trimmed by 2 bases and V by 6 bases; bases with no gene match: 3. CDR3 size: 13 residues. The CDR3 sequence: CASRGQLNTEAFF. The CDR3 DNA reads TGTGCCAGCAGGGGACAGCTAAACACTGAAGCTTTCTTT.

The sample holds a few counts of this clonotype. The chain joins TRBV4-1 to TRBJ1-6; D gene ambiguous. The CDR3 totals 20 residues. CDR1 is MGHRA and CDR2 is YSYEKL in the germline V gene. V was shortened by 0 bases and J by 1 base, with 19 bases between the two germline ends. CDR3 DNA: TGCGCCAGCAGCCAAGATAGTCCATCAAGTGAACCTTCCTATAATTCACCCCTCCACTTT. This gives the protein CASSQDSPSSEPSYNSPLHF.

This clonotype has ten or more counts. The gene calls are TRBV29-1 and TRBJ2-7, with 7 bases fitting TRBD2. The germline CDR1 and CDR2 sequences are SQVTM and ANQGSEA. The J segment lost 3 bases and the V segment lost 4 bases, leaving 12 bases of the junction unmatched. This CDR3 contains 15 residues. The CDR3 DNA reads TGCAGCGTTGTCGGACTAGGCGGTCCCCACTACGAGCAGTACTTC. Translation gives CSVVGLGGPHYEQYF.

This rearrangement joins TRBV6-1 to TRBJ2-1; 7 nucleotides agree with TRBD1. CDR1 MNHNS and CDR2 SASEGT come from the germline V gene. V trimming: 10 bases; J trimming: 3 bases; junction bases outside the gene matches: 15. The CDR3 consists of 16 residues. CDR3 protein: CATKWGEGTDYNEQFF. The CDR3 region has the DNA TGTGCCACCAAGTGGGGTGAAGGGACAGACTACAATGAGCAGTTCTTC.

CDR3 in DNA: TGTGCCAGTAGTGCCGGACGGTCCTACGAGCAGTACTTC. Translated, it gives CASSAGRSYEQYF. V usage is TRBV19 and J usage is TRBJ2-7; no reliable D call. Germline V gene lookup returns CDR1 LNHDA and CDR2 SQIVND (reference sequence). Between the trimmed V and J ends, which lost 5 bases and 1 base, there was a span of 9 bases. The CDR3 has 13 amino acids.

This clonotype was recorded at least ten times. CDR3 loop: CASSLGSQGSYNYGYTF. The CDR3 DNA follows: TGTGCCAGCAGCTTAGGATCTCAGGGTAGTTACAACTATGGCTACACCTTC. The chain recombines TRBV11-1 with TRBJ1-2; TRBD1 is a possible D gene (5 bases). Trimming shortened V by 1 base and J by 2 bases, and 17 bases separated the two germline ends. CDR1 and CDR2 (germline): SGHAT, FQDESV (reference sequence). The CDR3 has 17 residues.

V and J are TRBV30 and TRBJ2-3; 11 nucleotides line up with TRBD2. The germline CDR1 and CDR2 sequences are GTSNPN and SVGIG (reference sequence). V shed 1 base and J 4 bases; nucleotides not matched to a gene: 13. This CDR3 is built from 18 residues. The CDR3 nucleotides read TGTGCCTGGAGTGACCTAACCTTAGCGGGAGGGCCTCCAGATACGCAGTATTTT. Amino acids: CAWSDLTLAGGPPDTQYF. Supplemented by reference TRBV30 and TRBJ2-3, the full variable domain reads SQTIHQWPATLVQPVGSPLSLECTVEGTSNPNLYWYRQAAGRGLQLLFYSVGIGQISSEVPQNLSASRPQDRQFILSSKKLLLSDSGFYLCAWSDLTLAGGPPDTQYFGPGTRLTVL.

V usage is TRBV15 and J usage is TRBJ2-5; TRBD2 is a possible D gene (5 bases). Germline V lookup: CDR1 LNHNV, CDR2 YYDKDF (reference sequence). The CDR3 sequence is 13 residues long. CDR3 in DNA: TGTGCTATCCGGGCCCCGGGGAAAGAGACCCAGTACTTC. Encoded protein: CAIRAPGKETQYF.

This clonotype was recorded a few times. This sequence joins TRBV7-6 and TRBJ1-1, with D hard to call. The CDR3 extends over 12 amino acids. Germline V gene data show CDR1 as SGHVS and CDR2 as FNYEAQ. V was trimmed by 5 bases and J by 1 base, leaving 5 bases between them. The DNA of the CDR3 is TGTGCCAGCAGCGATCAGAACACTGAAGCTTTCTTT. Protein: CASSDQNTEAFF.

The CDR3 sequence is CASSPDGAANNEQFF. The CDR3 DNA reads as TGTGCCAGCAGCCCAGATGGGGCGGCCAACAATGAGCAGTTCTTC. This chain joins TRBV13 and TRBJ2-1; D might be TRBD1 (5 bases). Trimming removed 5 bases at V and 5 bases at J, with 16 bases between. Germline-derived CDR1 and CDR2 are PRHDT and FYEKMQ (reference sequence). The CDR3 runs 15 residues.

This clonotype was seen a handful of times. This sequence joins TRBV30 and TRBJ1-1; D remains unclear. CDR1 and CDR2 (germline): GTSNPN, SVGIG (reference sequence). V lost 2 bases and J 1 base, leaving 11 bases between the germline ends. The CDR3 is made up of 14 amino acids. This CDR3 reads CAWSLTLGNTEAFF. The CDR3 DNA follows: TGTGCCTGGAGTCTGACACTCGGGAACACTGAAGCTTTCTTT.

The chain has TRBV29-1 and TRBJ2-7, with D possibly being TRBD1 (5 bases). Germline CDR1 SQVTM, CDR2 ANQGSEA. Trimming left V 4 bases short and J 3 bases short, with 13 bases between. There are 13 residues in the CDR3. CDR3 residues: CSVGQTGDYEQYF. The CDR3 nucleotides read TGCAGCGTTGGACAGACTGGCGACTACGAGCAGTACTTC.

This clonotype turned up a few times. CDR3 loop: CASSLGALKNTEAFF. DNA of the CDR3: TGTGCCAGCAGTTTAGGGGCCCTCAAGAACACTGAAGCTTTCTTT. V is TRBV27 and J is TRBJ1-1, with D maybe TRBD1 (5 bases). Deletions cut 2 bases from V and 1 base from J, with 11 bases between. The CDR3 length is 15 residues. CDR1 is MNHEY, CDR2 SMNVEV, per germline (reference sequence).

V gene TRBV11-3 combines with J gene TRBJ1-4; maybe TRBD1 (5 bases). The germline V gene encodes CDR1 SGHNT and CDR2 YENEEA. The V gene lost 6 bases and the J gene lost 3 bases, with 11 bases spanning the gap. The CDR3 contains 14 residues. The CDR3 DNA is TGTGCCAGCAGAGAAGGGGCGGCTAATGAAAAACTGTTTTTT. Amino acid sequence: CASREGAANEKLFF.

This clonotype was picked up many times. This chain uses TRBV29-1 with TRBJ1-1; D remains ambiguous. CDR3 length: 12 amino acids. The V gene lost 4 bases and the J gene lost 4 bases, with 10 bases spanning the gap. Germline-derived CDR1 and CDR2 are SQVTM and ANQGSEA. CDR3 in DNA: TGCAGCGTTGTGACAATTAGCACTGAAGCTTTCTTT. It is translated as CSVVTISTEAFF.